Shown below are 25 T cell receptor beta chains from a single sample sequenced in a study of PD-1 blockade in classical Hodgkin lymphoma. Here immunoSEQ multiplex PCR was the method, and the copy in TCRdb shows in-frame clones only, minus some. The data show roughly 100,000 clones, with around four fifths seen just once and over 7.5% held by the top ten. Sample time point: cycle 4 day 1 (C4D1), after around six weeks of nivolumab. There was relapse after autologous stem cell transplantation in every patient, and there was variation in brentuximab vedotin exposure. Sequencing was performed on peripheral blood mononuclear cells (PBMCs), taken before the fourth cycle of nivolumab. The receptors originated from a human donor with classical Hodgkin lymphoma.

This clone was found a few times. CDR3 protein: CASSLKTSGDNEQFF. The CDR3 DNA sequence: TGCGCCAGCAGCTTGAAAACTAGCGGGGACAATGAGCAGTTCTTC. V gene TRBV5-1 combines with J gene TRBJ2-1; 10 nucleotides match TRBD2. The CDR3 is made up of 15 amino acids. Looked up from germline, CDR1 is SGHRS and CDR2 is YFSETQ. The V segment lost 1 base and the J segment 5 bases; nucleotides outside the gene matches: 3.

V usage is TRBV2 and J usage is TRBJ2-1, with D possibly matching TRBD1 (5 bases). CDR1 SNHLY and CDR2 FYNNEI come from the germline V gene. The CDR3 covers 13 residues. V shed 6 bases and J shed 4 bases, with 10 bases lying between them. CDR3 sequence: CASRAGFYNEQFF. In DNA, the CDR3 is TGTGCCAGCAGGGCAGGGTTTTACAATGAGCAGTTCTTC.

The chain joins TRBV5-1 to TRBJ1-2; D unresolved. The V gene's germline CDR1 is SGHRS and CDR2 YFSETQ. The CDR3 spans 12 residues. Trimming left V 0 bases short and J 4 bases short, with 4 bases between. CDR3 region: CASSLDGYGYTF. For the CDR3, the DNA is TGCGCCAGCAGCTTGGATGGCTATGGCTACACCTTC. The whole variable domain, filled in from reference TRBV5-1 and TRBJ1-2, reads KAGVTQTPRYLIKTRGQQVTLSCSPISGHRSVSWYQQTPGQGLQFLFEYFSETQRNKGNFPGRFSGRQFSNSRSEMNVSTLELGDSALYLCASSLDGYGYTFGSGTRLTVV.

The sample holds a few counts of this clone. V usage is TRBV6-6 and J usage is TRBJ1-2; D is unresolved. From germline, CDR1 is MNHNY and CDR2 SVGAGI (reference sequence). The CDR3 contains 10 residues. V dropped 6 bases and J dropped 5 bases, with 4 bases sitting between them. This chain's CDR3 is CASRTYGYTF. In DNA, the CDR3 is TGTGCCAGCAGGACTTATGGCTACACCTTC.

This chain links TRBV5-1 with TRBJ2-1, with 7 bases identical to TRBD2. In germline, CDR1 is SGHRS, CDR2 YFSETQ. The CDR3 sequence is 15 residues long. Germline trimming cut 5 bases from V and 1 base from J; bases unmatched to any gene: 6. CDR3 sequence reads: CASSFLADSYNEQFF. CDR3 DNA: TGCGCCAGCAGTTTCCTAGCGGATTCCTACAATGAGCAGTTCTTC.

The genes are TRBV25-1 and TRBJ1-2; D may be TRBD1 (6 bases). This CDR3 has 14 amino acids. CDR1 and CDR2 from the germline V gene are MGHDK and SYGVNS. The germline V and J ends were trimmed by 2 bases and 7 bases, with 14 bases remaining between them. The chain's CDR3 is CASSELLGARGYTF. The CDR3 bases are TGTGCCAGCAGTGAACTTTTGGGGGCGCGTGGCTACACCTTC.

The chain is built from TRBV7-9 and TRBJ1-3; no clear D gene. With 6 bases removed from V and 0 bases from J, the gap between germline ends came to 6 bases. CDR3 length equals 13 residues. The germline V gene has CDR1 SEHNR and CDR2 FQNEAQ (reference sequence). The CDR3, as DNA: TGTGCCAGCAGACAGAACTCTGGAAACACCATATATTTT. Protein product: CASRQNSGNTIYF.

V gene TRBV19 combines with J gene TRBJ1-4; no firm D call. Germline V lookup: CDR1 LNHDA, CDR2 SQIVND (reference sequence). The V and J ends lost 7 bases and 0 bases respectively, with 9 bases between them. CDR3 length: 14 residues. CDR3 bases: TGTGCCAGTACTTGGACGTCAACTAATGAAAAACTGTTTTTT. Its protein is CASTWTSTNEKLFF.

This clone has just a few counts. The chain recombines TRBV11-2 with TRBJ2-5; D is possibly TRBD2 (6 bases). V gave up 3 bases and J gave up 9 bases, with 14 bases separating them. Germline CDR1 SGHAT, CDR2 FQNNGV. The CDR3 spans 13 residues. The CDR3 sequence: CASSLGEAGAQYF. Written as DNA, the CDR3 is TGTGCCAGCAGCTTGGGGGAGGCCGGAGCCCAGTACTTC. The whole variable domain, filled in from reference TRBV11-2 and TRBJ2-5, reads EAGVAQSPRYKIIEKRQSVAFWCNPISGHATLYWYQQILGQGPKLLIQFQNNGVVDDSQLPKDRFSAERLKGVDSTLKIQPAKLEDSAVYLCASSLGEAGAQYFGPGTRLLVL.

In nucleotides, the CDR3 is TGTGCCAGCAGCCAACTGGGACAGGGAAACACCGGGGAGCTGTTTTTT. Translation gives CASSQLGQGNTGELFF. V usage is TRBV16 and J usage is TRBJ2-2, with 9 bases lining up with TRBD1. The CDR3 totals 16 residues. After removal of 2 bases from V and 2 bases from J, the junction contained 3 bases not matched to a gene. Germline V CDR1 and CDR2: KGHSY, FQNENV.

The V call is TRBV6-1, the J call TRBJ2-1; D perhaps matches TRBD2 (6 bases). CDR1 and CDR2 from the germline V gene are MNHNS and SASEGT. CDR3 length equals 17 residues. V lost 4 bases to trimming and J lost 1 base, with 17 bases between them. The CDR3 sequence is CASSVGYRGFSYNEQFF. The CDR3 region has the DNA TGTGCCAGCAGTGTGGGCTATCGGGGGTTTTCCTACAATGAGCAGTTCTTC.

This chain joins TRBV7-9 and TRBJ2-7; possibly TRBD1 for D (7 bases). Trimming took off 2 bases at V and 3 bases at J, with 17 bases between the two ends. Germline CDR1 reads SEHNR; CDR2 reads FQNEAQ (reference sequence). There are 16 residues in the CDR3. The CDR3 DNA reads as TGTGCCAGCAGCTTAATGGAGGGGGCGAGCATCTACGAGCAGTACTTC. Translating it yields CASSLMEGASIYEQYF.

This chain joins TRBV7-9 and TRBJ2-5; D gene ambiguous. The CDR3 consists of 15 residues. Germline V gene data show CDR1 as SEHNR and CDR2 as FQNEAQ (reference sequence). Trimming removed 1 base from V and 3 bases from J, with 12 bases in between. CDR3: CASSLVGRTEETQYF. CDR3 nucleotide sequence: TGTGCCAGCAGCTTAGTCGGACGGACGGAAGAGACCCAGTACTTC.

This chain uses TRBV5-1 with TRBJ2-2, with 10 bases lining up with TRBD1. The CDR3 contains 17 residues. Germline V gives CDR1 SGHRS, CDR2 YFSETQ. V trimming: 1 base; J trimming: 5 bases; junction bases outside the gene matches: 8. CDR3 nucleotide sequence: TGCGCCAGCAGCTTGATGCGGGGACAGGGGAGGACCGGGGAGCTGTTTTTT. It encodes CASSLMRGQGRTGELFF. Full variable domain (remainder filled in from reference TRBV5-1 and TRBJ2-2): KAGVTQTPRYLIKTRGQQVTLSCSPISGHRSVSWYQQTPGQGLQFLFEYFSETQRNKGNFPGRFSGRQFSNSRSEMNVSTLELGDSALYLCASSLMRGQGRTGELFFGEGSRLTVL.

This sequence joins TRBV6-1 and TRBJ1-5; a weak D match, TRBD1 (5 bases). Germline CDR1 reads MNHNS; CDR2 reads SASEGT. V lost 3 bases and J 2 bases, leaving 14 bases between the germline ends. This CDR3 has 16 amino acids. Here the CDR3 reads CASSDSLGDGNQPQHF. The DNA for the CDR3 is TGTGCCAGCAGTGATAGCCTAGGGGACGGCAATCAGCCCCAGCATTTT.

V is TRBV7-8 and J is TRBJ1-1; D perhaps matches TRBD1 (6 bases). CDR3 size: 12 residues. Deletions cut 2 bases from V and 6 bases from J, with 7 bases between. From germline, CDR1 is SGHVS and CDR2 FQNEAQ. The CDR3 DNA sequence: TGTGCCAGCAGCTTAACAGGGCCTGAAGCTTTCTTT. This sequence encodes CASSLTGPEAFF.

The gene calls are TRBV9 and TRBJ1-1; 10 bases agree with TRBD1. V lost 3 bases and J lost 0; bases outside the gene matches: 11. Germline V lookup: CDR1 SGDLS, CDR2 YYNGEE. This CDR3 comprises 18 residues. The CDR3 loop is CASSESTGTGAMNTEAFF. The CDR3 bases are TGTGCCAGCAGCGAAAGCACCGGGACAGGGGCTATGAACACTGAAGCTTTCTTT.

This clone occurred once. The genes are TRBV9 and TRBJ2-6; D uncertain. The V end lost 4 bases, the J end lost 0 bases, and 8 bases lay between the germline ends. Germline lookup yields CDR1 SGDLS and CDR2 YYNGEE. The CDR3 totals 15 residues. CDR3 in amino acids: CASSPTISGANVLTF. DNA for the CDR3: TGTGCCAGCAGCCCGACAATCTCTGGGGCCAACGTCCTGACTTTC.

The chain uses TRBV28 and TRBJ2-1; 7 bases agree with TRBD2. Germline CDR1 is MDHEN and CDR2 is SYDVKM. V trimming: 6 bases; J trimming: 2 bases; junction bases outside the gene matches: 1. CDR3 length equals 13 residues. CDR3: CASRREAYNEQFF. The DNA of the CDR3 is TGTGCCAGCAGACGGGAGGCCTACAATGAGCAGTTCTTC.

J is TRBJ1-2 and V is TRBV10-3; maybe TRBD1 (5 bases). The CDR3 length is 12 residues. V was shortened by 6 bases and J by 5 bases, with 10 bases between the two germline ends. The V gene's germline CDR1 is ENHRY and CDR2 SYGVKD. The CDR3 sequence: CAIRGTDYGYTF. CDR3 bases: TGTGCCATCAGAGGGACGGATTATGGCTACACCTTC.

The J gene is TRBJ2-1, the V gene TRBV2; 7 nucleotides agree with TRBD1. This CDR3 is 12 amino acids long. Germline lookup yields CDR1 SNHLY and CDR2 FYNNEI. Trimming removed 10 bases from V and 12 bases from J; junction bases left unmatched: 12. The CDR3 loop is CATGQEVDGQFF. CDR3 in DNA: TGTGCCACCGGACAGGAGGTGGATGGGCAGTTCTTC.

The chain links TRBV6-6 to TRBJ2-5; 8 bases are a match to TRBD1. CDR1 and CDR2 from the germline V gene are MNHNY and SVGAGI (reference sequence). This CDR3 comprises 14 residues. The J segment lost 5 bases and the V segment lost 6 bases, leaving 8 bases of the junction unmatched. DNA of the CDR3: TGTGCCAGCAGACGAGGACAGGGTGCTGAGACCCAGTACTTC. This sequence encodes CASRRGQGAETQYF.

This sequence joins TRBV6-6 and TRBJ1-2; perhaps TRBD1 as D (5 bases). The germline CDR1 and CDR2 sequences are MNHNY and SVGAGI (reference sequence). V was cut by 3 bases and J by 0 bases, with 14 bases left in between. CDR3 length: 16 amino acids. CDR3 nucleotides: TGTGCCAGCAGTTATCGGCAGGGCAGGGCTAACTATGGCTACACCTTC. It yields the protein CASSYRQGRANYGYTF.

This chain links TRBV10-2 with TRBJ1-5, with 7 nucleotides matching TRBD1. Germline V gene data show CDR1 as WSHSY and CDR2 as SAAADI. The CDR3 is made up of 15 amino acids. Losses at the gene ends were 8 bases for V and 3 bases for J; bases not matched to a gene: 10. The CDR3: CASLFTGVPNQPQHF. CDR3 DNA: TGCGCCAGCCTGTTTACAGGGGTCCCCAATCAGCCCCAGCATTTT.

This chain uses TRBV9 with TRBJ2-2, with 11 bases that match TRBD2. With V trimmed by 4 bases and J by 3 bases, 8 bases remained unmatched. CDR3 length: 17 amino acids. Germline values: CDR1 SGDLS, CDR2 YYNGEE. CDR3 in DNA: TGTGCCAGCAGCCCCCGACTAGCGGGGATTCACACCGGGGAGCTGTTTTTT. This codes for CASSPRLAGIHTGELFF.